One and the same sample provided the 14 T cell receptor beta chains below, sequenced in a study of blood T cell repertoires in COVID-19. Sequencing was performed with immunoSEQ multiplex PCR; in TCRdb, only in-frame clones are kept and a portion is missing. The sample has some 46,000 clones, about 87% seen once. Sequenced material: peripheral blood. These TCRs come from a man in his 60s with active COVID-19.

The chain employs TRBV7-2 and TRBJ1-1; no clear D gene. CDR3 length equals 14 residues. V was trimmed by 1 base and J by 0 bases, leaving 6 bases between them. Germline CDR1 reads SGHTA; CDR2 reads FQGNSA. CDR3 region: CASSLVLLNTEAFF. The CDR3 DNA reads TGTGCCAGCAGCTTAGTTCTCTTGAACACTGAAGCTTTCTTT.

V gene TRBV11-2 combines with J gene TRBJ1-3; D call uncertain. Looked up from germline, CDR1 is SGHAT and CDR2 is FQNNGV. The CDR3 loop spans 15 amino acids. Between the trimmed V and J ends, which lost 5 bases and 2 bases, there was a span of 13 bases. The CDR3 sequence is CASSLPGAAGNTIYF. Written as DNA, the CDR3 is TGTGCCAGCAGCCTGCCGGGTGCTGCTGGAAACACCATATATTTT.

The chain uses TRBV5-1 and TRBJ2-7; D perhaps matches TRBD2 (6 bases). The CDR3 loop spans 14 amino acids. Trimming cost V 0 bases and J 6 bases, with 13 bases left between them. Germline CDR1 and CDR2: SGHRS and YFSETQ. The DNA of the CDR3 is TGCGCCAGCAGCTTGGCCGGGACTGCTGGCGAGCAGTACTTC. Protein: CASSLAGTAGEQYF.

V usage is TRBV14 and J usage is TRBJ1-6; D uncertain. This CDR3 is built from 15 residues. Trimming took off 1 base at V and 7 bases at J, with 11 bases between the two ends. Germline V lookup: CDR1 SGHDN, CDR2 FVKESK. This CDR3 reads CASSQVLGVNSPLHF. CDR3 DNA sequence: TGTGCCAGCAGCCAAGTTCTAGGTGTGAATTCACCCCTCCACTTT.

The chain recombines TRBV18 with TRBJ2-1, with D possibly being TRBD2 (5 bases). CDR3 size: 16 residues. Germline-derived CDR1 and CDR2 are KGHSH and LQKENI. V was trimmed by 2 bases and J by 0 bases, leaving 11 bases between them. The CDR3 sequence: CASSPGLLSSYNEQFF. The CDR3 DNA is TGTGCCAGCTCACCAGGACTCCTGAGCTCCTACAATGAGCAGTTCTTC.

The chain employs TRBV10-1 and TRBJ2-1; the D gene is possibly TRBD1 (5 bases). Trimming stripped 4 bases from V and 2 bases from J, with 6 bases between. CDR1 and CDR2 (germline): WNHNN, SYGVQD (reference sequence). The CDR3 runs to 13 residues. The CDR3 nucleotides read TGCGCCAGCAGTGCACAGGCCTACAATGAGCAGTTCTTC. This codes for CASSAQAYNEQFF.

This clone has just a few counts. The chain combines TRBV6-6 with TRBJ1-3; D call uncertain. Germline V CDR1 and CDR2: MNHNY, SVGAGI (reference sequence). This CDR3 is 14 amino acids long. Trimming stripped 0 bases from V and 1 base from J, with 4 bases between. The CDR3 bases are TGTGCCAGCAGTTACTCGAGTTCTGGAAACACCATATATTTT. Its translation: CASSYSSSGNTIYF.

The chain joins TRBV25-1 to TRBJ1-2; D is uncertain. The CDR3 covers 13 residues. Deletions cut 4 bases from V and 8 bases from J, with 14 bases between. Germline values: CDR1 MGHDK, CDR2 SYGVNS. CDR3 sequence (DNA): TGTGCCAGCAGTGGACCGGGAGGAAGGGGCTACACCTTC. Translating gives CASSGPGGRGYTF.

The chain joins TRBV7-3 to TRBJ2-2; 12 positions match TRBD2. This CDR3 spans 15 amino acids. V lost 2 bases to trimming and J lost 6 bases; unmatched junction nucleotides: 1. Germline loops: CDR1 SGHTA, CDR2 FQGTGA. In DNA form, the CDR3 reads TGTGCCAGCAGCTTACTAGCGGGAGGGTCCGGGGAGCTGTTTTTT. Its translation: CASSLLAGGSGELFF. The variable domain in full, with the rest retrieved from reference TRBV7-3 and TRBJ2-2, is GAGVSQTPSNKVTEKGKYVELRCDPISGHTALYWYRQSLGQGPEFLIYFQGTGAADDSGLPNDRFFAVRPEGSVSTLKIQRTERGDSAVYLCASSLLAGGSGELFFGEGSRLTVL.

The rearrangement joins TRBV19 to TRBJ1-6, with 9 bases matching TRBD1. The germline gives CDR1 LNHDA, CDR2 SQIVND (reference sequence). After removal of 3 bases from V and 5 bases from J, the junction contained 8 bases not matched to a gene. The CDR3 length is 17 residues. CDR3 sequence (DNA): TGTGCCAGTAGTATGAGGGACAGGGATTTTCATAATTCACCCCTCCACTTT. Translating it yields CASSMRDRDFHNSPLHF.

The chain carries TRBV2 and TRBJ2-7; 9 bases fit TRBD1. The ends lost 5 bases at V and 0 bases at J; junction bases unmatched: 2. The germline CDR1 and CDR2 sequences are SNHLY and FYNNEI. The CDR3 is 14 amino acids. The DNA for the CDR3 is TGTGCCAGCAGTACACAGGGGGCCTCCTACGAGCAGTACTTC. Its protein product is CASSTQGASYEQYF.

J is TRBJ1-6 and V is TRBV28, with 7 bases identical to TRBD1. This CDR3 comprises 16 residues. The J segment lost 8 bases and the V segment lost 5 bases, leaving 12 bases of the junction unmatched. The germline CDR1 and CDR2 sequences are MDHEN and SYDVKM. The CDR3 loop is CASSGRQGVRDSPLHF. The DNA of the CDR3 is TGTGCCAGCAGTGGACGACAGGGCGTCAGAGATTCACCCCTCCACTTT.

V and J are TRBV7-8 and TRBJ2-7, with 9 bases lining up with TRBD1. V dropped 5 bases and J dropped 0; count of bases not matched to a gene: 5. The CDR3 runs to 15 residues. The germline V gene encodes CDR1 SGHVS and CDR2 FQNEAQ. CDR3 in DNA: TGTGCCAGCAGCCTGGACAGGGGCCTCTCCTACGAGCAGTACTTC. Amino acids: CASSLDRGLSYEQYF.

This rearrangement joins TRBV6-1 to TRBJ2-1, with TRBD2 matching 8 bases. The germline V gene encodes CDR1 MNHNS and CDR2 SASEGT. With 4 bases clipped from V and 0 bases from J, the junction kept 8 bases outside the gene matches. This CDR3 spans 17 amino acids. CDR3 DNA: TGTGCCAGCAGTGTATTCCGCGGGGGGAGCTCCTACAATGAGCAGTTCTTC. Protein product: CASSVFRGGSSYNEQFF.